This TCR beta chain comes out of a study of T cell repertoires in cytomegalovirus infection. This clonotype was seen ten or more times. The germline V gene has CDR1 SEHNR and CDR2 FQNEAQ (reference sequence). Germline trimming cut 2 bases from V and 1 base from J; bases unmatched to any gene: 5. This CDR3 contains 16 residues. TCRdb called the reads again in MiXCR, with one record for every CDR3 protein. The table lists about 320,000 distinct CDR3 sequences, over 7.5% of them singletons, with about 4.5% in the top ten. The chain joins TRBV7-9 to TRBJ1-1; TRBD1 agrees at 9 bases. The sample taken for sequencing was PBMCs. The sequence derives from a human donor in good health (CMV status not recorded). Some clones in this sample may be carry-over from other donors' samples. CDR3 amino acids: CASSLTGGEENTEAFF. CDR3 coding DNA: TGTGCCAGCAGCTTAACAGGGGGCGAAGAGAACACTGAAGCTTTCTTT.